Listed below are T cell receptor beta chains from one sample, sequenced in a study of T-cell reconstitution after alpha-beta-depleted transplantation in children. MiXCR was run by TCRdb on the PCR reads, yielding one entry per CDR3 protein. The sample consists of about 540,000 distinct CDR3 sequences, around 18% of them appearing once. Sequencing was performed on PBMCs from the stem cell graft donor, taken from the stem cell graft. The receptor set was obtained from a human donor who donated a stem cell graft to a child with acute lymphoblastic leukemia. Each CDR3 is given with its conserved first and last residue. A D gene is named only where the DNA matches it firmly. Expanded clones get a size class; other rows say once, few or many, or leave the size out.

D	size	V	J	CDR3	DNA
TRBD1	few	TRBV12-3/TRBV12-4	TRBJ1-5	CASKDRGLQPQHF	TGTGCCAGCAAGGACAGGGGGCTTCAGCCCCAGCATTTT
-	few	TRBV28	TRBJ1-1	CASSTEDGVKAFF	TGTGCCAGCAGTACCGAGGACGGCGTTAAGGCTTTCTTT
-	-	TRBV7-9	TRBJ2-7	CASSSSGGVYEQYF	TGTGCCAGCAGTTCGTCTGGCGGAGTCTACGAGCAGTACTTC
TRBD1	few	TRBV5-5	TRBJ1-5	CASSFGQGYQPQHF	TGTGCCAGCAGCTTTGGACAGGGTTATCAGCCCCAGCATTTT
TRBD2	few	TRBV29-1	TRBJ2-1	CSVESVAGPNEQFF	TGCAGCGTTGAGTCGGTAGCGGGGCCGAATGAGCAGTTCTTC
-	-	TRBV12-3/TRBV12-4	TRBJ2-7	CASSFVLSSYEQYF	TGTGCCAGCAGTTTCGTCCTGAGCTCCTACGAGCAGTACTTC
TRBD2	-	TRBV5-1	TRBJ2-7	CASSLAGLAGSTYEQYF	TGCGCCAGCAGCTTGGCAGGACTAGCGGGATCAACCTACGAGCAGTACTTC
TRBD1	few	TRBV19	TRBJ1-5	CASSPGTGVSNQPQHF	TGTGCCAGTAGTCCTGGGACAGGTGTTAGCAATCAGCCCCAGCATTTT
-	few	TRBV12-3/TRBV12-4	TRBJ1-1	CASSRALRAEAFF	TGTGCCAGCAGCCGGGCCCTTAGGGCTGAAGCTTTCTTT
-	-	TRBV5-6	TRBJ2-1	CASVVGSYNEQFF	TGTGCCAGCGTGGTAGGTTCTTACAATGAGCAGTTCTTC
TRBD2	-	TRBV12-3/TRBV12-4	TRBJ2-1	CASNLAVGSYNEQFF	TGTGCCAGCAATCTAGCGGTAGGCTCCTACAATGAGCAGTTCTTC
TRBD2	few	TRBV7-8	TRBJ2-7	CASGQLAGGWSGYEQYF	TGTGCCAGCGGCCAACTAGCGGGAGGATGGTCTGGGTACGAGCAGTACTTC
TRBD1	few	TRBV20-1	TRBJ2-7	CSASPDRGITYEQYF	TGCAGTGCTTCCCCAGACAGGGGGATCACCTACGAGCAGTACTTC
TRBD1	many	TRBV2	TRBJ2-7	CASNTGGFEQYF	TGTGCCAGCAATACAGGGGGTTTCGAGCAGTACTTC
TRBD2	-	TRBV3-1	TRBJ2-7	CASSPGAGVYEQYF	TGTGCCAGCAGCCCGGGAGCGGGAGTCTACGAGCAGTACTTC
-	few	TRBV18	TRBJ1-1	CASSLTTAMNTEAFF	TGTGCCAGCTCACTCACGACAGCTATGAACACTGAAGCTTTCTTT
TRBD1	few	TRBV10-3	TRBJ2-7	CAISDGGQGPYEQYF	TGTGCCATCAGTGATGGGGGACAGGGCCCCTACGAGCAGTACTTC
-	-	TRBV5-6	TRBJ2-7	CASSLAAAFETYEQYF	TGTGCCAGCAGCTTGGCCGCGGCATTTGAGACCTACGAGCAGTACTTC
TRBD1	few	TRBV12-3/TRBV12-4	TRBJ1-1	CASTDRGMNTEAFF	TGTGCCAGCACCGACAGGGGGATGAACACTGAAGCTTTCTTT
-	few	TRBV29-1	TRBJ2-1	CSVDTNEQFF	TGCAGCGTTGACACTAATGAGCAGTTCTTC
-	-	TRBV5-1	TRBJ1-6	CASSLAGLGSYNSPLHF	TGCGCCAGCAGCTTGGCCGGGCTAGGCTCCTATAATTCACCCCTCCACTTT
TRBD1	few	TRBV5-6	TRBJ2-7	CASSYTGQGLITYEQYF	TGTGCCAGCAGCTATACGGGACAGGGCCTTATTACCTACGAGCAGTACTTC
-	-	TRBV20-1	TRBJ2-3	CSASSGSTDTQYF	TGCAGTGCATCGAGCGGGAGCACAGATACGCAGTATTTT
-	-	TRBV3-1	TRBJ2-7	CASSPWTSREQYF	TGTGCCAGCAGCCCTTGGACCTCTAGGGAGCAGTACTTC
-	-	TRBV4-1	TRBJ2-1	CASSQVGRGTYNEQFF	TGCGCCAGCAGCCAAGTCGGGCGGGGCACCTACAATGAGCAGTTCTTC
-	-	TRBV2	TRBJ2-1	CASAPLNEQFF	TGTGCCAGCGCCCCCTTGAACGAGCAGTTCTTC
TRBD1	few	TRBV6-2/TRBV6-3	TRBJ2-3	CASSRVHRGFRGAGTDTQYF	TGTGCCAGCAGTCGAGTTCACAGGGGCTTTCGGGGTGCTGGCACAGATACGCAGTATTTT
-	-	TRBV24-1	TRBJ1-5	CATSESRVGQPQHF	TGTGCCACCAGTGAAAGCAGGGTTGGCCAGCCCCAGCATTTT
TRBD1	-	TRBV6-1	TRBJ1-1	CASSPDRDPEAFF	TGTGCCAGCAGTCCCGACAGGGATCCTGAAGCTTTCTTT
-	-	TRBV29-1	TRBJ2-5	CSLFAETQYF	TGCAGCTTATTTGCAGAGACCCAGTACTTC
-	-	TRBV4-2	TRBJ2-2	CASSRKPQGYSPANTGELFF	TGTGCCAGCAGCCGTAAGCCGCAGGGTTATTCACCCGCGAACACCGGGGAGCTGTTTTTT
TRBD2	-	TRBV20-1	TRBJ2-3	CSARGETSGSIHTQYF	TGCAGTGCTAGAGGCGAGACTAGCGGGAGCATACATACGCAGTATTTT
-	-	TRBV18	TRBJ1-4	CASSPHPGPNEKLFF	TGTGCCAGCTCACCTCATCCCGGGCCTAATGAAAAACTGTTTTTT
TRBD1	-	TRBV6-5	TRBJ1-3	CASSYSNTGVGNTIYF	TGTGCCAGCAGTTACTCGAATACAGGGGTGGGAAACACCATATATTTT
-	few	TRBV20-1	TRBJ2-7	CSARGVGVLDEQYF	TGCAGTGCTAGAGGAGTAGGAGTTTTGGACGAGCAGTACTTC
-	few	TRBV27	TRBJ1-5	CASRAGMGHNQPQHF	TGTGCCAGCAGGGCGGGAATGGGCCACAATCAGCCCCAGCATTTT
TRBD2	few	TRBV13	TRBJ2-5	CASSPWGTSGVQETQYF	TGTGCCAGCAGCCCCTGGGGGACTAGCGGGGTACAAGAGACCCAGTACTTC
-	few	TRBV7-9	TRBJ1-4	CASSLEQDLNEKLFF	TGTGCCAGCAGCTTAGAGCAGGACCTAAATGAAAAACTGTTTTTT
-	-	TRBV24-1	TRBJ2-2	CATSDPEGNTGELFF	TGTGCCACCAGTGACCCAGAGGGAAACACCGGGGAGCTGTTTTTT
TRBD2	-	TRBV6-5	TRBJ2-1	CASSWTSGSHEQFF	TGTGCCAGCAGTTGGACTAGCGGGAGCCATGAGCAGTTCTTC
TRBD1	-	TRBV5-1	TRBJ1-1	CASSYYGTGGNTEAFF	TGCGCCAGCAGCTATTACGGGACAGGGGGGAACACTGAAGCTTTCTTT
TRBD1	-	TRBV4-1	TRBJ1-2	CASSRPLNRGKGGYTF	TGCGCCAGCAGCCGTCCTCTGAACAGGGGTAAAGGAGGCTACACCTTC
TRBD2	-	TRBV4-1	TRBJ2-4	CASSQGVSSGRRDIQYF	TGCGCCAGCAGCCAAGGGGTCTCTAGCGGGAGGAGGGACATTCAGTACTTC
TRBD1	-	TRBV24-1	TRBJ2-5	CATSPRTGKTQYF	TGTGCCACCAGTCCACGGACAGGAAAGACCCAGTACTTC
-	few	TRBV6-5	TRBJ1-2	CASSYLRGTQGYTF	TGTGCCAGCAGTTACTTGAGGGGGACACAAGGCTACACCTTC
-	-	TRBV29-1	TRBJ1-3	CSVGGPGAGNTIYF	TGCAGCGTCGGGGGCCCTGGAGCTGGAAACACCATATATTTT
TRBD2	-	TRBV5-5	TRBJ2-7	CASSSGSGARTYEQYF	TGTGCCAGCAGCTCCGGCAGCGGGGCCCGAACCTACGAGCAGTACTTC
-	few	TRBV14	TRBJ2-2	CASSQTRPGELFF	TGTGCCAGCAGCCAAACTAGGCCCGGGGAGCTGTTTTTT
TRBD2	few	TRBV6-4	TRBJ2-1	CASQEREGYEQFF	TGTGCCAGCCAGGAGCGGGAGGGTTATGAGCAGTTCTTC
-	many	TRBV12-3/TRBV12-4	TRBJ1-1	CASSPTEGFTEAFF	TGTGCCAGCAGCCCCACTGAGGGTTTTACTGAAGCTTTCTTT
-	-	TRBV2	TRBJ2-7	CASSDGFGGREQYF	TGTGCCAGCAGTGATGGGTTTGGGGGCCGAGAGCAGTACTTC
-	few	TRBV15	TRBJ2-7	CATSKGRYEQYF	TGTGCCACCAGCAAAGGGCGGTACGAGCAGTACTTC
-	-	TRBV20-1	TRBJ2-7	CSASFLVESEQYF	TGCAGTGCTAGCTTTCTAGTTGAATCCGAGCAGTACTTC
-	many	TRBV6-5	TRBJ2-3	CASSYLSTDTQYF	TGTGCCAGCAGTTACCTGAGCACAGATACGCAGTATTTT
TRBD1	few	TRBV18	TRBJ1-1	CASSRDRGVAWNTEAFF	TGTGCCAGCTCACGGGACAGGGGAGTTGCATGGAACACTGAAGCTTTCTTT
-	-	TRBV15	TRBJ2-7	CATRTGGRYEQYF	TGTGCCACGAGGACTGGTGGACGCTACGAGCAGTACTTC
TRBD2	few	TRBV7-9	TRBJ2-1	CASSFLAGGRIYEQFF	TGTGCCAGCAGCTTTTTAGCGGGAGGGCGAATTTATGAGCAGTTCTTC
-	-	TRBV29-1	TRBJ2-7	CSVVTGLAYEQYF	TGCAGCGTTGTGACAGGACTGGCCTACGAGCAGTACTTC
TRBD2	-	TRBV9	TRBJ2-4	CASSVDALAGDPTKNIQYF	TGTGCCAGCAGCGTAGATGCGCTAGCGGGAGATCCAACCAAAAACATTCAGTACTTC
TRBD1	-	TRBV29-1	TRBJ2-7	CSVTHRDSPYEQYF	TGCAGCGTGACTCATAGGGACAGCCCCTACGAGCAGTACTTC